The rows below give T cell receptor beta chains drawn from one sample of a study of T cell responses to AZD1222 COVID-19 vaccine. Repertoires were generated with immunoSEQ multiplex PCR, while TCRdb's copy carries only in-frame clones and drops some. Of under 150,000 clones listed, approximately 92% are singletons. Source: peripheral blood, taken 28 days after the second AZD1222 dose. These receptor sequences come from an adult who received the AZD1222 COVID-19 vaccine. CDR3s include the opening cysteine and the closing phenylalanine or tryptophan. Each record gives: D gene, V gene, clone size, J gene, CDR3 protein, CDR3 DNA. D genes are given only for firm matches. Not every row has a clone size; where given, it reads once, few, many or a size class.

d_gene: TRBD1; v_gene: TRBV7-8; abundance: NA; j_gene: TRBJ1-2; CDR3aa: CASSPRTGMDYGYTF; CDR3nt: TGTGCCAGCAGCCCGCGGACAGGGATGGACTATGGCTACACCTTC
d_gene: NA; v_gene: TRBV5-5; abundance: NA; j_gene: TRBJ2-3; CDR3aa: CASSSRPLPSTDTQYF; CDR3nt: TGTGCCAGCAGCTCCCGACCTCTACCTAGCACAGATACGCAGTATTTT
d_gene: NA; v_gene: TRBV4-1; abundance: NA; j_gene: TRBJ1-1; CDR3aa: CASSQDGGAGVNTEAFF; CDR3nt: TGCGCCAGCAGCCAAGATGGGGGAGCAGGCGTCAACACTGAAGCTTTCTTT
d_gene: NA; v_gene: TRBV12-3/TRBV12-4; abundance: NA; j_gene: TRBJ2-3; CDR3aa: CASSLETDTQYF; CDR3nt: TGTGCCAGCAGTTTAGAGACAGATACGCAGTATTTT
d_gene: TRBD1; v_gene: TRBV7-3; abundance: NA; j_gene: TRBJ1-6; CDR3aa: CASSSTGEWTPLHF; CDR3nt: TGTGCCAGCAGCTCTACAGGGGAATGGACACCCCTCCACTTT
d_gene: NA; v_gene: TRBV24-1; abundance: NA; j_gene: TRBJ1-4; CDR3aa: CAAAGGDEKLFF; CDR3nt: TGTGCCGCCGCCGGGGGAGACGAAAAACTGTTTTTT
d_gene: NA; v_gene: TRBV6-5; abundance: NA; j_gene: TRBJ2-3; CDR3aa: CASSHRARTDTQYF; CDR3nt: TGTGCCAGCAGCCACCGGGCCCGCACAGATACGCAGTATTTT
d_gene: NA; v_gene: TRBV4-1; abundance: NA; j_gene: TRBJ1-2; CDR3aa: CASSHSSGRGGWTF; CDR3nt: TGCGCCAGCAGCCACTCTTCCGGACGCGGGGGTTGGACCTTC
d_gene: TRBD1; v_gene: TRBV30; abundance: NA; j_gene: TRBJ2-3; CDR3aa: CAWRTGTGTDTQYF; CDR3nt: TGTGCCTGGAGAACCGGGACAGGGACAGATACGCAGTATTTT
d_gene: NA; v_gene: TRBV10-3; abundance: NA; j_gene: TRBJ1-3; CDR3aa: CAISESPDRSGNTIYF; CDR3nt: TGTGCCATCAGTGAGAGTCCGGACCGCTCTGGAAACACCATATATTTT
d_gene: NA; v_gene: TRBV30; abundance: NA; j_gene: TRBJ1-1; CDR3aa: CAWRKEAEAFF; CDR3nt: TGTGCCTGGAGGAAGGAGGCTGAAGCTTTCTTT
d_gene: TRBD2; v_gene: TRBV10-2; abundance: NA; j_gene: TRBJ2-2; CDR3aa: CASSEAGGTGELFF; CDR3nt: TGCGCCAGCAGTGAAGCGGGGGGTACCGGGGAGCTGTTTTTT
d_gene: NA; v_gene: TRBV6-2/TRBV6-3; abundance: NA; j_gene: TRBJ2-2; CDR3aa: CASSGGGSGTPYTGELFF; CDR3nt: TGTGCCAGCAGTGGGGGGGGCTCCGGGACACCTTACACCGGGGAGCTGTTTTTT
d_gene: NA; v_gene: TRBV10-3; abundance: NA; j_gene: TRBJ2-3; CDR3aa: CAISGVSSGSTDTQYF; CDR3nt: TGTGCCATCAGCGGCGTGTCGAGCGGGAGCACAGATACGCAGTATTTT
d_gene: NA; v_gene: TRBV18; abundance: NA; j_gene: TRBJ1-2; CDR3aa: CASSPDLGGYGYTF; CDR3nt: TGTGCCAGCTCACCAGACCTTGGAGGCTATGGCTACACCTTC
d_gene: NA; v_gene: TRBV7-9; abundance: NA; j_gene: TRBJ1-3; CDR3aa: CASMVGGGNTIYF; CDR3nt: TGTGCCAGCATGGTGGGCGGCGGAAACACCATATATTTT
d_gene: NA; v_gene: TRBV27; abundance: NA; j_gene: TRBJ1-4; CDR3aa: CASSLWPGTPSEKLFF; CDR3nt: TGTGCCAGCAGTTTATGGCCGGGGACTCCGAGTGAAAAACTGTTTTTT
d_gene: NA; v_gene: TRBV29-1; abundance: NA; j_gene: TRBJ1-4; CDR3aa: CSVRQSAAEKLFF; CDR3nt: TGCAGCGTTCGGCAGTCAGCGGCTGAAAAACTGTTTTTT
d_gene: NA; v_gene: TRBV5-1; abundance: NA; j_gene: TRBJ2-7; CDR3aa: CASSLDGVEQYF; CDR3nt: TGCGCCAGCAGCTTGGACGGGGTCGAGCAGTACTTC
d_gene: TRBD1; v_gene: TRBV5-4; abundance: NA; j_gene: TRBJ1-1; CDR3aa: CASSGGQAHTEAFF; CDR3nt: TGTGCCAGCAGCGGGGGACAGGCGCACACTGAAGCTTTCTTT
d_gene: NA; v_gene: TRBV25-1; abundance: NA; j_gene: TRBJ1-2; CDR3aa: CASSEWTDYGYTF; CDR3nt: TGTGCCAGCAGTGAATGGACAGACTATGGCTACACCTTC
d_gene: NA; v_gene: TRBV4-1; abundance: NA; j_gene: TRBJ2-2; CDR3aa: CASSQEGFGGNTGELFF; CDR3nt: TGCGCCAGCAGCCAAGAGGGGTTCGGGGGTAACACCGGGGAGCTGTTTTTT
d_gene: NA; v_gene: TRBV4-1; abundance: NA; j_gene: TRBJ1-2; CDR3aa: CASSQTGQTAGYTF; CDR3nt: TGCGCCAGCAGCCAAACGGGGCAAACAGCTGGCTACACCTTC
d_gene: NA; v_gene: TRBV7-9; abundance: NA; j_gene: TRBJ1-1; CDR3aa: CASSLRPTEAFF; CDR3nt: TGTGCCAGCAGCTTACGGCCCACTGAAGCTTTCTTT
d_gene: NA; v_gene: TRBV5-1; abundance: NA; j_gene: TRBJ1-1; CDR3aa: CASSGGPLEAFF; CDR3nt: TGCGCCAGCAGCGGAGGACCCCTTGAAGCTTTCTTT
d_gene: NA; v_gene: TRBV19; abundance: NA; j_gene: TRBJ1-3; CDR3aa: CASSSGYAGNTIYF; CDR3nt: TGTGCCAGTAGTAGTGGGTACGCTGGAAACACCATATATTTT
d_gene: NA; v_gene: TRBV10-3; abundance: NA; j_gene: TRBJ2-7; CDR3aa: CAISDRAPFNEQYF; CDR3nt: TGTGCCATCAGTGACAGGGCGCCGTTCAACGAGCAGTACTTC
d_gene: NA; v_gene: TRBV7-9; abundance: NA; j_gene: TRBJ1-4; CDR3aa: CASRTWGNEKLFF; CDR3nt: TGTGCCAGTAGGACCTGGGGTAATGAAAAACTGTTTTTT
d_gene: TRBD1; v_gene: TRBV7-9; abundance: NA; j_gene: TRBJ1-2; CDR3aa: CASSQADRDFNGYTF; CDR3nt: TGTGCCAGCAGCCAAGCCGACAGGGATTTCAATGGCTACACCTTC
d_gene: TRBD1; v_gene: TRBV7-9; abundance: NA; j_gene: TRBJ2-5; CDR3aa: CASSWGQGTGVETQYF; CDR3nt: TGTGCCAGCAGCTGGGGACAGGGGACGGGTGTCGAGACCCAGTACTTC
d_gene: NA; v_gene: TRBV7-3; abundance: NA; j_gene: TRBJ2-3; CDR3aa: CASSLTPSVGDTQYF; CDR3nt: TGTGCCAGCAGCTTAACTCCTAGCGTAGGGGATACGCAGTATTTT
d_gene: TRBD2; v_gene: TRBV7-2; abundance: NA; j_gene: TRBJ2-7; CDR3aa: CASSLEALAGGLSYEQYF; CDR3nt: TGTGCCAGCAGCTTAGAGGCGCTAGCGGGGGGCCTCTCCTACGAGCAGTACTTC
d_gene: NA; v_gene: TRBV10-1; abundance: NA; j_gene: TRBJ1-6; CDR3aa: CASSESKGDNSPLHF; CDR3nt: TGCGCCAGCAGTGAGTCAAAGGGGGATAATTCACCCCTCCACTTT
d_gene: TRBD1; v_gene: TRBV18; abundance: NA; j_gene: TRBJ1-4; CDR3aa: CASSRPRQGINEKLFF; CDR3nt: TGTGCCAGCTCACGCCCACGACAGGGCATTAATGAAAAACTGTTTTTT
d_gene: NA; v_gene: TRBV5-1; abundance: few; j_gene: TRBJ1-1; CDR3aa: CASSLATNDGNTEAFF; CDR3nt: TGCGCCAGCAGCTTGGCCACGAATGACGGGAACACTGAAGCTTTCTTT
d_gene: TRBD2; v_gene: TRBV7-9; abundance: NA; j_gene: TRBJ2-2; CDR3aa: CASSTGGIAGTGELFF; CDR3nt: TGTGCCAGCAGCACAGGCGGGATAGCGGGCACCGGGGAGCTGTTTTTT
d_gene: NA; v_gene: TRBV5-1; abundance: NA; j_gene: TRBJ1-4; CDR3aa: CASSPLYSTNEKLFF; CDR3nt: TGCGCCAGCAGCCCGCTATACTCAACTAATGAAAAACTGTTTTTT
d_gene: NA; v_gene: TRBV10-3; abundance: NA; j_gene: TRBJ1-1; CDR3aa: CAIAGYLNTEAFF; CDR3nt: TGTGCCATAGCAGGCTACTTGAACACTGAAGCTTTCTTT
d_gene: NA; v_gene: TRBV3-1/TRBV3-2; abundance: NA; j_gene: TRBJ1-1; CDR3aa: CASSHWAGDTEAFF; CDR3nt: TGTGCCAGCAGCCACTGGGCCGGGGACACTGAAGCTTTCTTT
d_gene: TRBD1; v_gene: TRBV6-5; abundance: NA; j_gene: TRBJ1-2; CDR3aa: CASSPGQAIYGYTF; CDR3nt: TGTGCCAGCAGCCCCGGACAGGCGATCTATGGCTACACCTTC
d_gene: NA; v_gene: TRBV2; abundance: NA; j_gene: TRBJ1-2; CDR3aa: CASNGDGNYGYTF; CDR3nt: TGTGCCAGCAATGGAGACGGGAACTATGGCTACACCTTC
d_gene: NA; v_gene: TRBV11-2; abundance: NA; j_gene: TRBJ1-3; CDR3aa: CASSTGPYSGNTIYF; CDR3nt: TGTGCCAGCAGCACGGGACCGTACTCTGGAAACACCATATATTTT
d_gene: NA; v_gene: TRBV29-1; abundance: NA; j_gene: TRBJ1-4; CDR3aa: CSARQSNEKLFF; CDR3nt: TGCAGCGCCAGACAGTCTAATGAAAAACTGTTTTTT
d_gene: NA; v_gene: TRBV24-1; abundance: NA; j_gene: TRBJ2-5; CDR3aa: CATSDPRLDQETQYF; CDR3nt: TGTGCCACCAGTGATCCTAGACTAGACCAAGAGACCCAGTACTTC
d_gene: TRBD1; v_gene: TRBV19; abundance: NA; j_gene: TRBJ1-5; CDR3aa: CASSTTGGSDQPQHF; CDR3nt: TGTGCCAGTAGCACGACAGGGGGCAGTGATCAGCCCCAGCATTTT